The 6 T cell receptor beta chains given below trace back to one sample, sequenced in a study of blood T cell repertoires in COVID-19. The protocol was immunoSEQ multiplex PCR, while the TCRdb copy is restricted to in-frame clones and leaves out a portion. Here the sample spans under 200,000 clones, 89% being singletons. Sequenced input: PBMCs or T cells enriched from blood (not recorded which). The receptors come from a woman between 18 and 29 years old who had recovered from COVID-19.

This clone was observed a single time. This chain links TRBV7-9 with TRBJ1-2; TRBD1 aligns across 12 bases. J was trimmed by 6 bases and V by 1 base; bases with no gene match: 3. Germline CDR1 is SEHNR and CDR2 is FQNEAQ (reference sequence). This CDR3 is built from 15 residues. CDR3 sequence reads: CASSLGGTGGHGYTF. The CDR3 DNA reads TGTGCCAGCAGCTTAGGCGGGACAGGGGGCCATGGCTACACCTTC.

CDR3 amino acids: CASRRPGLNEKLFF. CDR3 sequence (DNA): TGTGCCAGCAGGCGACCGGGACTTAATGAAAAACTGTTTTTT. The chain recombines TRBV28 with TRBJ1-4; maybe TRBD1 (5 bases). Germline V gene data show CDR1 as MDHEN and CDR2 as SYDVKM. This CDR3 has 14 residues. Trimming took 6 bases from V and 4 from J, leaving 12 bases between them.

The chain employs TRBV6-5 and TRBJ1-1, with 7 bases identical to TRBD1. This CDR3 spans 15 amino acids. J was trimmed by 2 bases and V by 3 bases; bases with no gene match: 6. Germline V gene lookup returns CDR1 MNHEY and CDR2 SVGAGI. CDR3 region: CASSYNRGINTEAFF. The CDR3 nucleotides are TGTGCCAGCAGTTATAACAGGGGCATAAACACTGAAGCTTTCTTT.

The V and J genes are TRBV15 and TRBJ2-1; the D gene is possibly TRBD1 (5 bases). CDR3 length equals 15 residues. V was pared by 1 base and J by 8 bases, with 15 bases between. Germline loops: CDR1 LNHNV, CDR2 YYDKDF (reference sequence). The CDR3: CATSRGQGGSDEQFF. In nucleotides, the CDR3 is TGTGCCACCAGCAGAGGGCAGGGCGGAAGTGATGAGCAGTTCTTC.

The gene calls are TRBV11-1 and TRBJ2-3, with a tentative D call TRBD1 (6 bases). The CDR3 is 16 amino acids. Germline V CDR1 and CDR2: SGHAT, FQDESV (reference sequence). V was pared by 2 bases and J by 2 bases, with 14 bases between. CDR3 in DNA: TGTGCCAGCAGCTTAATTCCAGGGGTGGTCACAGATACGCAGTATTTT. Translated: CASSLIPGVVTDTQYF.

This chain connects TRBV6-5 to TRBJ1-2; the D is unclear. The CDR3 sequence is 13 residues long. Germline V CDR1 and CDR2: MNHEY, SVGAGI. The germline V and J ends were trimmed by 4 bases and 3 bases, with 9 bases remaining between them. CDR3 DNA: TGTGCCAGCAGTTCGGGTGTTCACTATGGCTACACCTTC. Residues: CASSSGVHYGYTF.